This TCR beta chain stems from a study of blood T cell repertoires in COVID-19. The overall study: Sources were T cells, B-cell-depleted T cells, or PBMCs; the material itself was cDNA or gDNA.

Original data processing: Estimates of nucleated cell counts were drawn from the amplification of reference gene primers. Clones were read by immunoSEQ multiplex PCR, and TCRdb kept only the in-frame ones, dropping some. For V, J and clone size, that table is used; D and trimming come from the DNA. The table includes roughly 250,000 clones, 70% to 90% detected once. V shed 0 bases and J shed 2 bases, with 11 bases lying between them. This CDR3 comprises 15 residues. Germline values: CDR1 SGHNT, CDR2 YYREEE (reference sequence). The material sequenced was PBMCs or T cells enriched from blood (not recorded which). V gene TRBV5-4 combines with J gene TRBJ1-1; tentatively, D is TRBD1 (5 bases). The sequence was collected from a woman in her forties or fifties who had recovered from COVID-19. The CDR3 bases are TGTGCCAGCAGCTTGGCGGCAGGGCAAAACACTGAAGCTTTCTTT. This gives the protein CASSLAAGQNTEAFF.